Listed below are T cell receptor beta chains from one sample, sequenced in a study of metastatic and nonmetastatic thyroid tumors. Using MiXCR, TCRdb re-called clones from the PCR reads. The repertoire holds approximately 31,000 clones, with over 15% as singletons. The material sequenced was blood. These receptors were collected from a female donor with papillary thyroid cancer or a benign thyroid nodule (not recorded which). Some clones in this sample may be carry-over from other donors' samples. The CDR3 runs from the conserved cysteine through the conserved F or W. A D gene is named only where the DNA matches it firmly. Where a row states a size, it is once, few, many or the class of an expanded clone; other rows omit it.

D	V	size	J	DNA	CDR3
-	TRBV7-9	many	TRBJ1-1	TGTGCCAGCCAACGGTGGGACCCTATGAACACTGAAGCTTTCTTT	CASQRWDPMNTEAFF
-	TRBV4-1	-	TRBJ2-7	TGCGCCAGCAGCCAAGTCTTAGGAGTTACCGAGGGGTCCTACGAGCAGTACTTC	CASSQVLGVTEGSYEQYF
TRBD1	TRBV24-1	-	TRBJ2-6	TGTGCCACCAGTGACCCGGGACAGGGTCTTGGGGACAACGTACTGACTTTC	CATSDPGQGLGDNVLTF
-	TRBV5-1	many	TRBJ2-5	TGCGCCAGCAGCTTGGGGACAAACCAGGAGACCCAGTACTTC	CASSLGTNQETQYF
TRBD1	TRBV7-2	-	TRBJ1-3	TGTGCCAGCAGCCCCAGGACAGGTGCTGGAAACACCATATATTTT	CASSPRTGAGNTIYF
TRBD1	TRBV4-1	many	TRBJ2-7	TGCGCCAGCAGCCAAACCGGACAGGGGCAGTACTTC	CASSQTGQGQYF
-	TRBV2	-	TRBJ2-1	TGTGCCAGCAGCCCTGACAGTTCTATGGGCAGTGAGCAGTTCTTC	CASSPDSSMGSEQFF
TRBD1	TRBV11-1	many	TRBJ2-3	TGTGCCAGCAGCTCCTCCTTTGCAGGGGGCGCAGATACGCAGTATTTT	CASSSSFAGGADTQYF
-	TRBV5-4	-	TRBJ2-6	TGTGCCAGCAGCTCTACTTTCGGGGCTGAGGCCAACGTCCTGACTTTC	CASSSTFGAEANVLTF
TRBD2	TRBV20-1	many	TRBJ2-7	TGCAGTGCTAGTAAGAGCGGGATCTCCTACGAGCAGTACTTC	CSASKSGISYEQYF
-	TRBV28	many	TRBJ1-5	TGTGCCAGGGGGGGGGGTACGAGCAATCAGCCCCAGCATTTT	CARGGGTSNQPQHF
-	TRBV6-4	-	TRBJ2-5	TGTGCCAGTAGTGAGTTAGCGTGGGGGGAAGAGACCCAGTACTTC	CASSELAWGEETQYF
-	TRBV12-3/TRBV12-4	many	TRBJ2-5	TGTGCCAGCAGTTGGGTGGGCCCTCAAGAGACCCAGTACTTC	CASSWVGPQETQYF
-	TRBV15	many	TRBJ1-4	TGTGCCACAGACACAGGGAGCCTGGGTGAAAAACTGTTTTTT	CATDTGSLGEKLFF
TRBD1	TRBV2	many	TRBJ1-2	TGTGCCAGCAGGACGGACAGGGGCTATGGCTACACCTTC	CASRTDRGYGYTF
-	TRBV6-1	many	TRBJ1-4	TGTGCCAGCAGCCGGCGTGTACCGTACGGGGCAAATGAAAAACTGTTTTTT	CASSRRVPYGANEKLFF
-	TRBV19	many	TRBJ1-3	TGTGCCAGTAAATCATCAGAGAGGGTTTACTCTGGAAACACCATATATTTT	CASKSSERVYSGNTIYF
-	TRBV12-3/TRBV12-4	medium-sized	TRBJ2-7	TGTGCCAGCGGCCCCGACAGCTCCTACGAGCAGTACTTC	CASGPDSSYEQYF
TRBD1	TRBV30	many	TRBJ2-6	TGTGCCTGGGGTGTCCCCTACGCGGACAGGGGGCTTTCTGGGGCCAACGTCCTGACTTTC	CAWGVPYADRGLSGANVLTF
-	TRBV10-2	-	TRBJ2-2	TGCGCCACCCCCGTCGCTGCCACTACAAACACCGGGGAGCTGTTTTTT	CATPVAATTNTGELFF
TRBD1	TRBV5-8	many	TRBJ2-5	TGTGCCAGCATCACATCCGCCAGGGGGTTTTTAGAGACCCAGTACTTC	CASITSARGFLETQYF
-	TRBV14	many	TRBJ2-1	TGTGCCAGCAGCAAAGGCTTACTAGTTTACAATGAGCAGTTCTTC	CASSKGLLVYNEQFF
TRBD2	TRBV6-1	many	TRBJ2-1	TGTGCCAGCAGTGATTGGTACTCATCGCGGGGGGATGCCAATGAGCAGTTCTTC	CASSDWYSSRGDANEQFF
-	TRBV6-4	-	TRBJ2-1	TGTGCCAACAGTTTACCGGCCTGGGGGTCCTACAATGAGCAGTTCTTC	CANSLPAWGSYNEQFF
TRBD2	TRBV6-1	-	TRBJ2-7	TGTGCCAGCAGGAAGGGAGGGTGCAAAGGAGATCAGTACTTC	CASRKGGCKGDQYF
TRBD2	TRBV28	many	TRBJ2-3	TGTGCCAGCATCGTAGCGGGGGCTTTCACAGATACGCAGTATTTT	CASIVAGAFTDTQYF
-	TRBV6-1	many	TRBJ1-4	TGTGCCAGCAGCCTTACAGCTTCAACTAATGAAAAACTGTTTTTT	CASSLTASTNEKLFF
-	TRBV27	many	TRBJ1-2	TGTGCCAGCAGGGCGGCAGATGAGGGAACCTATGGCTACACCTTC	CASRAADEGTYGYTF
TRBD1	TRBV20-1	-	TRBJ1-2	TGCAGTGCTAGACCCCAACAGGGGGTAGGTGACTATGGCTACACCTTC	CSARPQQGVGDYGYTF
-	TRBV5-1	many	TRBJ1-3	TGCGCCAGCAGCTTGGTTGGAAACACCATATATTTT	CASSLVGNTIYF
TRBD2	TRBV6-4	many	TRBJ2-3	TGTGCCAGCAGTGACGGGACTAGCGGGGCAGATACGCAGTATTTT	CASSDGTSGADTQYF
-	TRBV7-2	many	TRBJ1-1	TGTGCCAGCAGCTTAAAGAGCAGGGAGAACACTGAAGCTTTCTTT	CASSLKSRENTEAFF
-	TRBV4-1	many	TRBJ1-1	TGCGCCAGCAGCCAAGACAGGAACACTGAAGCTTTCTTT	CASSQDRNTEAFF
-	TRBV20-1	-	TRBJ1-1	TGCAGTGCTAGAGATCGGCCGGAGTGGGCTGAAGCTTTCTTT	CSARDRPEWAEAFF
TRBD2	TRBV7-9	many	TRBJ2-7	TGTGCCAGCAGCTCTACTAGCGGGAGAAGGGAGCAGTACTTC	CASSSTSGRREQYF
TRBD1	TRBV12-3/TRBV12-4	few	TRBJ2-3	TGTGCCAGCAGTTCGGGACAGCTAGCCACAGATACGCATTATTTT	CASSSGQLATDTHYF
TRBD1	TRBV6-1	many	TRBJ1-2	TGTGCCAGCGGACCGCCCGGGACAGGGGAAACTAACTATGGCTACACCTTC	CASGPPGTGETNYGYTF
-	TRBV20-1	many	TRBJ1-4	TGCAGTGCTTCCCGAGGGGGAGGTGAAAAACTGTTTTTT	CSASRGGGEKLFF
-	TRBV28	medium-sized	TRBJ2-7	TGTGCCACCTTGGGCGGAGTCTACGAGCAGTACTTC	CATLGGVYEQYF
TRBD1	TRBV5-1	many	TRBJ1-1	TGCGCCAGCAGCTCAAACAGGGGGCGGAGTACTGAAGCTTTCTTT	CASSSNRGRSTEAFF
-	TRBV3-1	many	TRBJ1-2	TGTGCCAGCAGTCCTGGGACTGTAGGGAGCACCTTC	CASSPGTVGSTF
-	TRBV27	-	TRBJ1-6	TGTGCCAGTAGTGCCTTGACAGGCAGCGTCGCTTCACGCCTCCACTTT	CASSALTGSVASRLHF
TRBD1	TRBV7-3	many	TRBJ2-1	TGTGCCAGCAGCTTAATAGGAGACCGGACAGGCAATGAGCAGTTCTTC	CASSLIGDRTGNEQFF
TRBD2	TRBV6-4	many	TRBJ2-5	TGTGCCAGCAGTGTGAGGCGGGAGAGATGG	CASSVRRERW
TRBD1	TRBV20-1	many	TRBJ2-5	TGCAGTGAAGACAGGGGTGGGGAGACCCAGTACTTC	CSEDRGGETQYF
-	TRBV3-1	-	TRBJ2-7	TGTGCCAGCAGCCCCACCAGCGGGCCAGCCTACGAGCAGTACTTC	CASSPTSGPAYEQYF
TRBD1	TRBV30	many	TRBJ2-3	TGTGCCTGGAGTGCGTTAACAGGGGCAGATACGCAGTATTTT	CAWSALTGADTQYF
TRBD1	TRBV4-1	many	TRBJ2-1	TGCGCCAGCAGCCGGACAGGCTCCTACAATGAGCAGTTCTTC	CASSRTGSYNEQFF
TRBD1	TRBV24-1	many	TRBJ2-3	TGTGCCACCAGTGTCACCGACAGGGCAACAGATACGCAGTATTTT	CATSVTDRATDTQYF
TRBD2	TRBV27	many	TRBJ2-3	TGTGCCAGCAGCAAAACACTAGCGGGGGATACAGATACGCAGTATTTT	CASSKTLAGDTDTQYF
TRBD1	TRBV3-1	many	TRBJ1-1	TGTGCCAGCAGCCAAGGAGGGGGCTGGGACACTGAAGCTTTCTTT	CASSQGGGWDTEAFF
TRBD2	TRBV10-2	many	TRBJ2-7	TGCGCCAGCAGTGAGTGGCTAGCGGTGAGGTTGGAGCAGTACTTC	CASSEWLAVRLEQYF
-	TRBV6-1	few	TRBJ1-1	TGTGCCAGCAGTCCACCTCCCGACAGGCCGGGGACTGAAGCTTTCTTT	CASSPPPDRPGTEAFF